This T cell receptor beta chain was observed in a study of cytomegalovirus exposure and HLA in healthy donors. Study-wide findings and caveats: Per a prior analysis, the majority of TCR beta V segments were productive roughly 87% or roughly 30% of the time. For presence/absence analyses, sequencing depth was assumed to be roughly uniform across donors. Accurate prediction of HLA-A and HLA-B alleles (for most subjects) was reportedly achieved from TCR beta sequences. Some V segments, including TRBV6-2 and TRBV6-3, were excluded as indistinguishable.

Looked up from germline, CDR1 is ENHRY and CDR2 is SYGVKD. This CDR3 is built from 15 residues. Trimming took 0 bases from V and 2 from J, leaving 10 bases between them. 60 Vbeta and 13 Jbeta primers were used in PCR. This table comes from immunoSEQ multiplex PCR, and its TCRdb copy is limited to in-frame clones, with some not included. This table has 150,000 or so clones, 82% appearing once. About this clone itself: Its antigen is currently unknown.

This chain uses TRBV10-3 with TRBJ1-2, with D unresolved. The sample consisted of PBMCs. This TCR came from a male donor in good health and CMV-seropositive. As DNA, the CDR3 is TGTGCCATCAGTGAGTCGAAAGGAGGGAACTATGGCTACACCTTC. Its protein product is CAISESKGGNYGYTF.